The T cell receptor (beta chain) described here comes from a study of CD8 T cells in Susac syndrome. The germline V gene encodes CDR1 MGHDK and CDR2 SYGVNS. V was cut by 9 bases and J by 11 bases, with 16 bases left in between. CDR3 length equals 11 residues. After extraction with the RNeasy kit, about 0.5 to 1 ug of the RNA was reverse transcribed using random hexamers. From the immunoSEQ multiplex PCR reads, TCRdb called clonotypes with MiXCR, one entry per CDR3 protein. The top ten hold over 0.15% of the sample, which has about 140,000 distinct CDR3 sequences, 95% seen once. The TCR was taken from a human donor with Susac syndrome. The sequenced sample consisted of CD8+ T cells from PBMCs. V is TRBV25-1 and J is TRBJ1-1; D possibly corresponds to TRBD1 (5 bases). The CDR3 reads CASRRGKGAFF. CDR3 DNA sequence: TGTGCCAGTAGAAGGGGAAAGGGGGCTTTCTTT.